These 24 T cell receptor beta chains were all obtained from the same sample, sequenced in a study of T cells in Graves' hyperthyroidism and ophthalmopathy. Amplification yielded TCR beta CDR3 regions, with RNA transcripts as the source. Researchers ran a first-round RT-PCR on the TCR CDR3 using the HTBI primer set. MiXCR, applied by TCRdb to the multiplex PCR reads, yields one record per CDR3 protein. The sample consists of some 440,000 distinct CDR3 sequences, approximately 14% of them appearing once. The sequenced sample was blood. These TCRs come from a young woman with Graves' hyperthyroidism.

On this clonotype: Being one base from a much bigger clone, this may be a read error. This is likely a read error, given that the CDR3 carries no conserved phenylalanine or tryptophan at its end. This chain joins TRBV28 and TRBJ1-6; D remains unclear. Trimming took off 3 bases at V and 10 bases at J, with 16 bases between the two ends. This CDR3 has 15 amino acids. The germline CDR1 and CDR2 sequences are MDHEN and SYDVKM. The CDR3 nucleotides are TGTGCCAGCAGTTTCCTAGTAGGGAAGATATCACCCCTCCACCTT. This gives the protein CASSFLVGKISPLHL.

V gene TRBV4-1 combines with J gene TRBJ2-5; 11 bases line up with TRBD1. Germline V gives CDR1 MGHRA, CDR2 YSYEKL. CDR3 length: 16 residues. J gave up 5 bases and V 9 bases, and 14 bases lay outside the gene matches. DNA of the CDR3: TGCGCCAGACGGGGGACAGGGGGGATTTTGGGTGAGACCCAGTACTTC. Protein product: CARRGTGGILGETQYF.

This clonotype was counted only a few times. The chain couples TRBV6-1 to TRBJ2-7, with no clear D. Trimming removed 5 bases from V and 0 bases from J, with 17 bases in between. CDR1 is MNHNS, CDR2 SASEGT, per germline. The CDR3 runs to 16 residues. CDR3 DNA: TGTGCCAGCAGTTACTCTTCTCCGTTAAGCTCCTACGAGCAGTACTTC. This encodes CASSYSSPLSSYEQYF.

This clonotype was counted a few times. The rearrangement uses TRBV24-1 and TRBJ1-1; the D gene is possibly TRBD1 (6 bases). Trimming removed 10 bases from V and 0 bases from J, with 11 bases in between. The CDR3 length is 13 residues. The germline CDR1 and CDR2 sequences are KGHDR and SFDVKD. Written as DNA, the CDR3 is TGTGCCACTAGAACAGGGATGAACACTGAAGCTTTCTTT. It encodes CATRTGMNTEAFF.

The J gene is TRBJ1-2, the V gene TRBV5-6; TRBD1 might be the D (6 bases). V was cut by 4 bases and J by 4 bases, with 17 bases left in between. The CDR3 consists of 15 residues. Germline-derived CDR1 and CDR2 are SGHDT and YYEEEE. CDR3 amino acids: CASSEDHRALYGYTF. Written as DNA, the CDR3 is TGTGCCAGCAGCGAGGACCACAGGGCGCTCTATGGCTACACCTTC. The full variable domain, completed using reference TRBV5-6 and TRBJ1-2, is DAGVTQSPTHLIKTRGQQVTLRCSPKSGHDTVSWYQQALGQGPQFIFQYYEEEERQRGNFPDRFSGHQFPNYSSELNVNALLLGDSALYLCASSEDHRALYGYTFGSGTRLTVV.

This clonotype was picked up many times. The CDR3 DNA sequence: TGCGCCAGCAGGGACGGGGGCAATGAGCAGTTCTTC. This codes for CASRDGGNEQFF. The rearrangement joins TRBV5-1 to TRBJ2-1; weak D call: TRBD2 (6 bases). V shed 5 bases and J shed 6 bases, with 9 bases lying between them. Germline V lookup: CDR1 SGHRS, CDR2 YFSETQ. This CDR3 is 12 amino acids long.

There are a few counts of this clonotype. This sequence joins TRBV5-4 and TRBJ1-2; D might be TRBD1 (6 bases). The germline gives CDR1 SGHNT, CDR2 YYREEE (reference sequence). With 0 bases removed from V and 2 bases from J, the gap between germline ends came to 17 bases. The CDR3 runs 17 residues. The CDR3 here is CASSLGSTGRENYGYTF. The CDR3 DNA reads as TGTGCCAGCAGCTTGGGCTCTACAGGGCGGGAGAACTATGGCTACACCTTC.

The genes are TRBV3-1 and TRBJ2-5; D might be TRBD2 (5 bases). The ends were cut back, 0 bases at V and 1 base at J, with 9 bases in the middle. This CDR3 contains 15 residues. CDR1 is LGHDT, CDR2 YNNKEL, per germline (reference sequence). In DNA form, the CDR3 reads TGTGCCAGCAGCCAAGATGTGAGGGCCCAAGAGACCCAGTACTTC. It specifies CASSQDVRAQETQYF.

This clonotype was seen once. V and J are TRBV6-2 or TRBV6-3 and TRBJ1-5; perhaps TRBD1 as D (5 bases). The CDR3 has 15 amino acids. Germline V CDR1 and CDR2: MNHEY, SVGEGT. Trimming took off 2 bases at V and 2 bases at J, with 10 bases between the two ends. The CDR3 here is CASSYGGSGNQPQHF. The DNA for the CDR3 is TGTGCCAGCAGTTACGGGGGGTCGGGCAATCAGCCCCAGCATTTT.

This clonotype appeared many times. This chain joins TRBV6-2 or TRBV6-3 and TRBJ2-5, with D perhaps matching TRBD2 (6 bases). The CDR3 has 13 residues. Germline CDR1 MNHEY, CDR2 SVGEGT. Trimming shortened V by 7 bases and J by 4 bases, and 13 bases separated the two germline ends. The CDR3 coding sequence is TGTGCCAGCAAGAGGGGAGGAGGAGAGACCCAGTACTTC. It specifies CASKRGGGETQYF.

This clonotype was counted ten times or more. The chain recombines TRBV7-8 with TRBJ1-1; tentatively, D is TRBD1 (6 bases). The germline V gene encodes CDR1 SGHVS and CDR2 FQNEAQ. CDR3 length equals 16 residues. The V end was cut by 8 bases, the J end by 5 bases, with 24 bases between. The CDR3 loop is CASLGGGAQFGTEAFF. The CDR3 region has the DNA TGTGCCAGCCTCGGGGGGGGGGCGCAGTTTGGAACTGAAGCTTTCTTT. Looking up the rest from reference TRBV7-8 and TRBJ1-1 gives the full variable domain: GAGVSQSPRYKVAKRGQDVALRCDPISGHVSLFWYQQALGQGPEFLTYFQNEAQLDKSGLPSDRFFAERPEGSVSTLKIQRTQQEDSAVYLCASLGGGAQFGTEAFFGQGTRLTVV.

Note on this clonotype: Relative to the germline gene, one junction end is altered; a read error may explain this. CDR3 protein: CASSLARAGPGETQYF. In nucleotides, the CDR3 is TGTGCTAGCAGCTTAGCGAGGGCAGGGCCGGGGGAGACCCAGTACTTC. V and J are TRBV7-7 and TRBJ2-5; either TRBD1 or TRBD2 may fit D (5 bases each). This CDR3 has 16 residues. Germline CDR1 reads SSHAT; CDR2 reads FNYEAQ (reference sequence).

This clonotype was counted a few times. J is TRBJ2-1 and V is TRBV6-2 or TRBV6-3, with D tentatively TRBD1 (5 bases). Germline V CDR1 and CDR2: MNHEY, SVGEGT. This CDR3 comprises 16 residues. Between the trimmed V and J ends, which lost 5 bases and 0 bases, there was a span of 14 bases. The CDR3 sequence is CASSLQGWGSYNEQFF. The CDR3 coding sequence is TGTGCCAGCAGTCTGCAGGGTTGGGGCTCCTACAATGAGCAGTTCTTC.

This clonotype has at least ten counts. V usage is TRBV7-8 and J usage is TRBJ2-1; the match to TRBD1 covers 10 bases. Trimming took 3 bases from V and 9 from J; bases not matched to a gene: 8. The CDR3 is 15 residues long. CDR1 is SGHVS and CDR2 is FQNEAQ in the germline V gene. CDR3 sequence reads: CASSLNGQGDGEQFF. CDR3 nucleotides: TGTGCCAGCAGCTTGAACGGACAGGGGGACGGTGAGCAGTTCTTC.

This clonotype was seen ten or more times. The chain has TRBV7-2 and TRBJ2-5; D remains unclear. The CDR3 extends over 13 amino acids. Per the germline V gene, CDR1 is SGHTA and CDR2 is FQGNSA. V lost 3 bases and J 3 bases, leaving 8 bases between the germline ends. CDR3 residues: CASSFGEKETQYF. CDR3 bases: TGTGCCAGCAGCTTTGGAGAGAAAGAGACCCAGTACTTC.

This clonotype was seen many times. The chain couples TRBV9 to TRBJ1-6; TRBD1 is a possible D gene (5 bases). Germline V CDR1 and CDR2: SGDLS, YYNGEE. V lost 0 bases and J 10 bases, leaving 11 bases between the germline ends. This CDR3 is 14 amino acids long. CDR3 coding DNA: TGTGCCAGCAGCGTAGCCGGCGGGGACTCACCCCTCCACTTT. This encodes CASSVAGGDSPLHF. The variable domain in full, completed from reference TRBV9 and TRBJ1-6, reads DSGVTQTPKHLITATGQRVTLRCSPRSGDLSVYWYQQSLDQGLQFLIQYYNGEERAKGNILERFSAQQFPDLHSELNLSSLELGDSALYFCASSVAGGDSPLHFGNGTRLTVT.

This clonotype was counted ten times or more. In DNA, the CDR3 is TGTGCCAGCAGTTCAAGGGGAGCAGTGAACACTGAAGCTTTCTTT. This translates into CASSSRGAVNTEAFF. The rearrangement links TRBV12-3 or TRBV12-4 to TRBJ1-1; tentative D call: TRBD1 (5 bases). The CDR3 extends over 15 amino acids. V lost 4 bases, J lost 0 bases, and 12 bases lay in between.

This clonotype was picked up a small number of times. Its ends do not fully match the called genes, so a read error is possible. In nucleotides, the CDR3 is TGTGCCAGTAGTATTCTCGGGATACTCGGAGACAATGAGCGGTTCTTC. It codes for CASSILGILGDNERFF. The chain is built from TRBV19 and TRBJ2-1, with D maybe TRBD2 (5 bases). This CDR3 comprises 16 residues. Germline CDR1 LNHDA, CDR2 SQIVND (reference sequence).

The chain combines TRBV19 with TRBJ2-1; D ambiguous. CDR3 size: 18 residues. V dropped 4 bases and J dropped 0 bases, with 19 bases sitting between them. Looked up from germline, CDR1 is LNHDA and CDR2 is SQIVND (reference sequence). CDR3 loop: CASSTRELALLSYNEQFF. CDR3 nucleotide sequence: TGTGCCAGTAGTACTCGAGAATTAGCCCTCCTCTCCTACAATGAGCAGTTCTTC.

Turning to this clonotype: The junction differs from germline at one of its ends, possibly a read error. This sequence joins TRBV10-1 and TRBJ2-3, with D possibly matching TRBD2 (5 bases). This CDR3 is built from 15 residues. Germline CDR1 and CDR2: WNHNN and SYGVQD (reference sequence). CDR3 region: CASRESLVGGYTQYF. Written as DNA, the CDR3 is TGCGCCAGCAGGGAGTCATTAGTCGGAGGTTATACGCAGTATTTT.

This chain uses TRBV6-5 with TRBJ2-7, with D perhaps TRBD2 (5 bases). Trimming stripped 2 bases from V and 7 bases from J, with 18 bases between. CDR3 size: 15 residues. The germline gives CDR1 MNHEY, CDR2 SVGAGI. The CDR3 DNA reads TGTGCCAGCAGTTACGGCAAGGCGGGCTCCACAGAGCAGTACTTC. It specifies CASSYGKAGSTEQYF.

Many counts were recorded for this clonotype. The CDR3 region has the DNA TGCAGCGTTCCCTTTTCCGGGATGAACACTGAAGCTTTCTTT. Amino acid sequence: CSVPFSGMNTEAFF. This sequence joins TRBV29-1 and TRBJ1-1; no definite D call. V lost 5 bases, J lost 0 bases, and 13 bases lay in between. Germline assignment: CDR1 SQVTM and CDR2 ANQGSEA. This CDR3 region has 14 residues.

This clonotype turned up a few times. The V and J genes are TRBV3-1 and TRBJ1-3, with a weak D call TRBD1 (5 bases). This CDR3 comprises 16 residues. The germline V gene has CDR1 LGHDT and CDR2 YNNKEL (reference sequence). Trimming shortened V by 8 bases and J by 2 bases, and 19 bases separated the two germline ends. CDR3 DNA: TGTGCCAGCGGGGCCCCCCGCGGGGGGGCTGGAAACACCATATATTTT. Protein product: CASGAPRGGAGNTIYF.

This clonotype was recorded at least ten times. The rearrangement uses TRBV11-2 and TRBJ1-1; D might be TRBD1 (5 bases). There are 15 residues in the CDR3. The V gene lost 5 bases and the J gene lost 4 bases, with 17 bases spanning the gap. Germline V gives CDR1 SGHAT, CDR2 FQNNGV. The CDR3 DNA is TGTGCCAGCAGCCAAATAGCGGGGCAGACCACTGAAGCTTTCTTT. Encoded protein: CASSQIAGQTTEAFF.